The 20 T cell receptor beta chains below come from one sample, sequenced in a study of T cell responses to AZD1222 COVID-19 vaccine. Clones were read by immunoSEQ multiplex PCR, and TCRdb kept only the in-frame ones, dropping some. Here the sample spans 45,000 to 65,000 clones, approximately 86% being singletons. The sequencing here drew on peripheral blood, taken 28 days after the second AZD1222 dose. Source of these receptors: an adult who received the AZD1222 COVID-19 vaccine.

V gene TRBV12-3 or TRBV12-4 combines with J gene TRBJ1-2, with D uncertain. V gave up 5 bases and J gave up 2 bases, with 9 bases separating them. The CDR3 is 13 residues long. CDR3 sequence reads: CASSTRTNYGYTF. CDR3 coding DNA: TGTGCCAGCAGTACGAGGACGAACTATGGCTACACCTTC.

The rearrangement uses TRBV11-1 and TRBJ2-3, with 9 bases matching TRBD2. The CDR3 loop spans 15 amino acids. Germline V gene sequence: CDR1 SGHAT, CDR2 FQDESV (reference sequence). V lost 5 bases, J lost 3 bases, and 6 bases stayed unmatched. CDR3 DNA sequence: TGTGCCAGCAGCCCTTGGACTAGCGCGACAGATACGCAGTATTTT. Amino acids: CASSPWTSATDTQYF.

The chain couples TRBV19 to TRBJ2-1, with unresolved D. The CDR3 totals 14 residues. The V end was cut by 8 bases, the J end by 0 bases, with 11 bases between. CDR1 and CDR2 (germline): LNHDA, SQIVND (reference sequence). This CDR3 reads CASSRDLSYNEQFF. DNA for the CDR3: TGTGCCAGTTCGCGCGACCTCTCCTACAATGAGCAGTTCTTC.

The chain has TRBV30 and TRBJ2-5, with TRBD2 matching over 8 bases. The length of the CDR3 is 15 residues. The germline V gene has CDR1 GTSNPN and CDR2 SVGIG (reference sequence). The V gene end was trimmed by 0 bases and the J gene end by 2 bases; junction bases not matched to a gene: 5. CDR3: CAWSVLGGRQETQYF. CDR3 sequence (DNA): TGTGCCTGGAGTGTACTAGGCGGGAGGCAAGAGACCCAGTACTTC. The full variable domain, in which reference TRBV30 and TRBJ2-5 provide the parts outside the CDR3, is SQTIHQWPATLVQPVGSPLSLECTVEGTSNPNLYWYRQAAGRGLQLLFYSVGIGQISSEVPQNLSASRPQDRQFILSSKKLLLSDSGFYLCAWSVLGGRQETQYFGPGTRLLVL.

In DNA form, the CDR3 reads TGTGCCAGCAGTGAAAGGACAGGGGGCGGGACCGGGGAGCTGTTTTTT. Its protein product is CASSERTGGGTGELFF. The chain links TRBV6-1 to TRBJ2-2; TRBD1 matches at 11 bases. This CDR3 comprises 16 residues. V lost 2 bases to trimming and J lost 5 bases; unmatched junction nucleotides: 4. Germline CDR1 reads MNHNS; CDR2 reads SASEGT.

This clone was seen once. The genes are TRBV7-8 and TRBJ1-2; the match to TRBD1 covers 7 bases. CDR3 size: 14 residues. Looked up from germline, CDR1 is SGHVS and CDR2 is FQNEAQ. Trimming at V came to 5 bases and at J to 6 bases, leaving 9 bases not matched to a gene. CDR3 sequence: CASSNPGGGHGYTF. The CDR3, as DNA: TGTGCCAGCAGCAACCCGGGAGGGGGCCATGGCTACACCTTC.

The V and J genes are TRBV7-9 and TRBJ2-1; 8 nucleotides align to TRBD1. V lost 5 bases, J lost 2 bases, and 5 bases stayed unmatched. The germline CDR1 and CDR2 sequences are SEHNR and FQNEAQ (reference sequence). The length of the CDR3 is 15 residues. The CDR3 loop reads CASSTDRGPYNEQFF. For the CDR3, the DNA is TGTGCCAGCAGCACCGACAGGGGACCCTACAATGAGCAGTTCTTC.

This chain links TRBV11-2 with TRBJ2-1, with TRBD2 matching over 7 bases. This CDR3 has 15 amino acids. Germline CDR1 reads SGHAT; CDR2 reads FQNNGV. Trimming cost V 7 bases and J 6 bases; bases outside gene matches: 12. In nucleotides, the CDR3 is TGTGCCAGCACCCTAGGGAGGGCTAGCGGCAATGAGCAGTTCTTC. This gives the protein CASTLGRASGNEQFF. The entire variable domain, with the rest obtained from reference TRBV11-2 and TRBJ2-1, is as follows: EAGVAQSPRYKIIEKRQSVAFWCNPISGHATLYWYQQILGQGPKLLIQFQNNGVVDDSQLPKDRFSAERLKGVDSTLKIQPAKLEDSAVYLCASTLGRASGNEQFFGPGTRLTVL.

The chain combines TRBV6-1 with TRBJ1-3; D remains unclear. V lost 2 bases to trimming and J lost 3 bases, with 2 bases between them. From germline, CDR1 is MNHNS and CDR2 SASEGT. CDR3 length: 12 residues. The CDR3: CASSERGNTIYF. CDR3 DNA sequence: TGTGCCAGCAGTGAACGTGGAAACACCATATATTTT.

The chain uses TRBV28 and TRBJ2-7, with unresolved D. The CDR3 runs to 16 residues. Trimming removed 3 bases from V and 0 bases from J, with 15 bases in between. Looked up from germline, CDR1 is MDHEN and CDR2 is SYDVKM. The CDR3 coding sequence is TGTGCCAGCAGTTTTCCGGATGATCGGGCCTCCTACGAGCAGTACTTC. As protein: CASSFPDDRASYEQYF.

V gene TRBV7-6 combines with J gene TRBJ2-5, with 11 bases matching TRBD2. The ends lost 4 bases at V and 4 bases at J; junction bases unmatched: 8. CDR1 is SGHVS, CDR2 FNYEAQ, per germline. The CDR3 totals 16 residues. CDR3 coding DNA: TGTGCCAGCAGCTCGGGTAGCGGGAGGGCCGGAGAGACCCAGTACTTC. Translating it yields CASSSGSGRAGETQYF.

The chain employs TRBV2 and TRBJ1-1, with 8 nucleotides matching TRBD1. The junction had 9 bases not matched to a gene; V was cut back by 6 bases and J by 6 bases. The CDR3 has 14 residues. Germline assignment: CDR1 SNHLY and CDR2 FYNNEI. The CDR3 sequence: CASRQDRASPEAFF. CDR3 nucleotide sequence: TGTGCCAGCAGACAGGACAGGGCTTCCCCTGAAGCTTTCTTT.

This chain uses TRBV6-5 with TRBJ2-1; TRBD2 matches at 9 bases. The germline CDR1 and CDR2 sequences are MNHEY and SVGAGI. The CDR3 covers 14 residues. J was trimmed by 0 bases and V by 9 bases; bases with no gene match: 3. In DNA form, the CDR3 reads TGTGCCAGTAGCGGGGGCGGCTCCTACAATGAGCAGTTCTTC. This encodes CASSGGGSYNEQFF.

The chain recombines TRBV13 with TRBJ2-1; 10 bases agree with TRBD2. The trim removed 6 bases at V and 3 bases at J, leaving 5 bases unmatched. The CDR3 contains 15 residues. Germline lookup yields CDR1 PRHDT and CDR2 FYEKMQ (reference sequence). The CDR3 DNA follows: TGTGCCAGCAGTTACACTAGCGGGGACTACAATGAGCAGTTCTTC. It is translated as CASSYTSGDYNEQFF.

The gene calls are TRBV5-4 and TRBJ2-7; no firm D call. The length of the CDR3 is 11 residues. Germline CDR1 reads SGHNT; CDR2 reads YYREEE (reference sequence). V was shortened by 4 bases and J by 6 bases, with 8 bases between the two germline ends. The CDR3 sequence is CASSRQGEQYF. The CDR3 DNA is TGTGCCAGCAGCCGCCAAGGCGAGCAGTACTTC.

J is TRBJ2-7 and V is TRBV20-1, with D perhaps given as TRBD1 or TRBD2 (7 bases each). CDR1 is DFQATT, CDR2 SNEGSKA, per germline (reference sequence). The CDR3 length is 15 residues. V was pared by 3 bases and J by 3 bases, with 18 bases between. CDR3 in amino acids: CSASGGSQGGYEQYF. The CDR3 nucleotides read TGCAGTGCTAGTGGCGGGAGCCAGGGGGGCTACGAGCAGTACTTC.

V usage is TRBV6-4 and J usage is TRBJ1-6; no clear D. Germline CDR1 is MRHNA and CDR2 is SNTAGT. CDR3 length: 16 amino acids. Trimming pared 6 bases from V and 9 bases from J, leaving 21 bases between. The chain's CDR3 is CASRKEGRSIGSPLHF. CDR3 bases: TGTGCCAGCAGAAAGGAAGGTCGGAGCATAGGTTCACCCCTCCACTTT.

This sequence joins TRBV7-2 and TRBJ1-4; D perhaps matches TRBD1 (6 bases). From germline, CDR1 is SGHTA and CDR2 FQGNSA. The CDR3 contains 17 residues. The ends were cut back, 1 base at V and 8 bases at J, with 20 bases in the middle. CDR3: CASSLGAQGPKGEKLFF. DNA for the CDR3: TGTGCCAGCAGCTTAGGAGCGCAGGGGCCGAAGGGGGAAAAACTGTTTTTT.

This chain joins TRBV4-1 and TRBJ2-1; TRBD2 aligns across 11 bases. The germline gives CDR1 MGHRA, CDR2 YSYEKL. The CDR3 is 17 amino acids. The trim removed 4 bases at V and 5 bases at J, leaving 10 bases unmatched. This chain's CDR3 is CASSLGGGLAADNEQFF. The CDR3 DNA is TGCGCCAGCAGCCTCGGAGGGGGACTAGCGGCGGACAATGAGCAGTTCTTC.

This sequence joins TRBV4-1 and TRBJ2-7, with D possibly matching TRBD2 (6 bases). The CDR3 contains 13 residues. Trimming removed 0 bases from V and 4 bases from J, with 7 bases in between. CDR1 MGHRA and CDR2 YSYEKL come from the germline V gene. The DNA for the CDR3 is TGCGCCAGCAGCCAAGAGGAGGGGTACGAGCAGTACTTC. It encodes CASSQEEGYEQYF.